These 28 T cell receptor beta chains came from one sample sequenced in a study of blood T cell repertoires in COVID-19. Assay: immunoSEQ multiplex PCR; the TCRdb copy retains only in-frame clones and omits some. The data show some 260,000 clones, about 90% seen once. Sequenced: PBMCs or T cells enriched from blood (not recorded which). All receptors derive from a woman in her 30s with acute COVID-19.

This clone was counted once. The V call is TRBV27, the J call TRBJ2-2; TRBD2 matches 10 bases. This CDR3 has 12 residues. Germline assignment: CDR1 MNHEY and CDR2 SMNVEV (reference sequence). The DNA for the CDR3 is TGTGCGAGCGGGGGGGCCGCCGGGGAGCTGTTTTTT. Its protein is CASGGAAGELFF.

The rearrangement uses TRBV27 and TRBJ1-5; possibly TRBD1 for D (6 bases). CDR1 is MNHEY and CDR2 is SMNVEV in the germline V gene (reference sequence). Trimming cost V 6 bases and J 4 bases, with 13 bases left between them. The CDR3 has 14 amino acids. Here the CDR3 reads CASSITGINQPQHF. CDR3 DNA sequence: TGTGCCAGCAGCATAACAGGGATTAATCAGCCCCAGCATTTT.

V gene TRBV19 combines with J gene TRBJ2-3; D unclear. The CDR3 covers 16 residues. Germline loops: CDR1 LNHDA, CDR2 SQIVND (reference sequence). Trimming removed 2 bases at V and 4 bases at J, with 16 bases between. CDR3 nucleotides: TGTGCCAGTAGTATAACGGCGGCTGGGTATGCAGATACGCAGTATTTT. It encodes CASSITAAGYADTQYF.

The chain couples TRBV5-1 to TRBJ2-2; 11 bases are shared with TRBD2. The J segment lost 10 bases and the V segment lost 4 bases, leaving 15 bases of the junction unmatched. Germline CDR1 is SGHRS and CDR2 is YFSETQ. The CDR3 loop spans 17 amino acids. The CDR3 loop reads CASSRPTGLAGLVELFF. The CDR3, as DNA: TGCGCCAGCAGCAGACCCACCGGACTAGCGGGCTTGGTGGAGCTGTTTTTT. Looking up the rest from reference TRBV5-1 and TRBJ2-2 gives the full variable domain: KAGVTQTPRYLIKTRGQQVTLSCSPISGHRSVSWYQQTPGQGLQFLFEYFSETQRNKGNFPGRFSGRQFSNSRSEMNVSTLELGDSALYLCASSRPTGLAGLVELFFGEGSRLTVL.

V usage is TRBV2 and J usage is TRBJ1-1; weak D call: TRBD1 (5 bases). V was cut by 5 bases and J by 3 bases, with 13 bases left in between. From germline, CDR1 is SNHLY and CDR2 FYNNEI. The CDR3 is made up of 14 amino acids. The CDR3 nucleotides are TGTGCCAGCAGTTCGCAGGGTTTGGACACTGAAGCTTTCTTT. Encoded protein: CASSSQGLDTEAFF. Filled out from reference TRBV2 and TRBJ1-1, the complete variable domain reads EPEVTQTPSHQVTQMGQEVILRCVPISNHLYFYWYRQILGQKVEFLVSFYNNEISEKSEIFDDQFSVERPDGSNFTLKIRSTKLEDSAMYFCASSSQGLDTEAFFGQGTRLTVV.

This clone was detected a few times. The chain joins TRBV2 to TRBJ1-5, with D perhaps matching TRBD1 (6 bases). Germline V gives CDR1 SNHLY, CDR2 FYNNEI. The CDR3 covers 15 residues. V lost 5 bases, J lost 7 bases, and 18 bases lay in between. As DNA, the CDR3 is TGTGCCAGCAGTCTGGAGGACAGCGTAGGACAGCCCCAGCATTTT. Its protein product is CASSLEDSVGQPQHF.

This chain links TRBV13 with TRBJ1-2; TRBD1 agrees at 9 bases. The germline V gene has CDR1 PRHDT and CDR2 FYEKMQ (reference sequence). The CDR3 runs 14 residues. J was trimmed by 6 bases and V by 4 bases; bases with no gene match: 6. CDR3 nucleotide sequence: TGTGCCAGCAGCTCGGACAGGGGCGTTCATGGCTACACCTTC. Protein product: CASSSDRGVHGYTF. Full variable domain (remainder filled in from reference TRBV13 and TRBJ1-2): AAGVIQSPRHLIKEKRETATLKCYPIPRHDTVYWYQQGPGQDPQFLISFYEKMQSDKGSIPDRFSAQQFSDYHSELNMSSLELGDSALYFCASSSDRGVHGYTFGSGTRLTVV.

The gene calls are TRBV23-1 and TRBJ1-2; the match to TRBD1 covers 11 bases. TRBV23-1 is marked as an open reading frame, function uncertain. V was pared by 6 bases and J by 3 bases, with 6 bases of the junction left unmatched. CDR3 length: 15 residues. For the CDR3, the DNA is TGCGCCAGCAGCCTTAGGACAGGGGGCCACTATGGCTACACCTTC. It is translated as CASSLRTGGHYGYTF.

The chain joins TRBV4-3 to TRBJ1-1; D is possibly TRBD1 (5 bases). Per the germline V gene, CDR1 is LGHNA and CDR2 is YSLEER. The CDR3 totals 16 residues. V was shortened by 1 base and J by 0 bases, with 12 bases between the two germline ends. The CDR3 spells CASSQAVAGLNTEAFF. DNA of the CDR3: TGCGCCAGCAGCCAAGCGGTAGCAGGGCTGAACACTGAAGCTTTCTTT.

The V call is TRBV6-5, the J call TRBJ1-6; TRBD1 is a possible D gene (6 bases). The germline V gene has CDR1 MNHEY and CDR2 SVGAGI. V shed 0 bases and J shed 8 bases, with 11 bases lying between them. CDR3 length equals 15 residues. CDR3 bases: TGTGCCAGCAGTTACTCAAGGACAGCAGATTCACCCCTCCACTTT. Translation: CASSYSRTADSPLHF.

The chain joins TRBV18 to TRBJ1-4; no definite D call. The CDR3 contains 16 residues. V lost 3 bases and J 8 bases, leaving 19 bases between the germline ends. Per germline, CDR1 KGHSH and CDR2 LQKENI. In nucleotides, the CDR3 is TGTGCCAGCTCACCCGCGGAGCTTGCCATGGCCGAAAAACTGTTTTTT. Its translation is CASSPAELAMAEKLFF.

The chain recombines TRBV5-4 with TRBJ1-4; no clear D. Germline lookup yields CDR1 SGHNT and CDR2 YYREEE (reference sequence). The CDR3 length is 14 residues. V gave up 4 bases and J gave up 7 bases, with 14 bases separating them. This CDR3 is CASSLAGMGEKLFF. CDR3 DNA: TGTGCCAGCAGCCTCGCGGGGATGGGTGAAAAACTGTTTTTT.

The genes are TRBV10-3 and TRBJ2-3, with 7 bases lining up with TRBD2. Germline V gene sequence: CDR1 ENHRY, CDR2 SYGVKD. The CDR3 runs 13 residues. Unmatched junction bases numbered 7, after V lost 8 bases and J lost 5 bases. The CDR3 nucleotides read TGTGCCATCTCGGGGGGAAGTGAAGATACGCAGTATTTT. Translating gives CAISGGSEDTQYF.

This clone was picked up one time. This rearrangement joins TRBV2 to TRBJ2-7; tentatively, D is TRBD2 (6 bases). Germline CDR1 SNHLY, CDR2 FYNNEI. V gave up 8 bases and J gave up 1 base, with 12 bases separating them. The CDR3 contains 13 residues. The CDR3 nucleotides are TGTGCCAGCCAGGCGGGGTTATCCTACGAGCAGTACTTC. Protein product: CASQAGLSYEQYF.

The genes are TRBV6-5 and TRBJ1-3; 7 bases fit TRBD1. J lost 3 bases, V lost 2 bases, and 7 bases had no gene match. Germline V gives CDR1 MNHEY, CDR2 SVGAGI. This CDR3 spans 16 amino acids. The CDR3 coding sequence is TGTGCCAGCAGTTACCTCCCTACAGGGGTTGGAAACACCATATATTTT. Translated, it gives CASSYLPTGVGNTIYF.

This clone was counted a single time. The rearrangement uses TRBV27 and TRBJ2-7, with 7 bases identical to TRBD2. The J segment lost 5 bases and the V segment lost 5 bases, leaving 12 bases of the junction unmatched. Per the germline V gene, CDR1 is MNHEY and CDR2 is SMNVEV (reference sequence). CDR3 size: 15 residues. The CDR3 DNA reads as TGTGCCAGCAGTGTCCGGGACTACCCGTTAGACGAGCAGTACTTC. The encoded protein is CASSVRDYPLDEQYF.

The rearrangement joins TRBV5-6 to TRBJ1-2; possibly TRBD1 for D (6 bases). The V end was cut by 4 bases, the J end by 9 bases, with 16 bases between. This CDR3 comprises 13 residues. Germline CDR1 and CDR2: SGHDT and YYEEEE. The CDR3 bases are TGTGCCAGCAGCACCGTACAGGGTTCCAGCTACACCTTC. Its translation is CASSTVQGSSYTF.

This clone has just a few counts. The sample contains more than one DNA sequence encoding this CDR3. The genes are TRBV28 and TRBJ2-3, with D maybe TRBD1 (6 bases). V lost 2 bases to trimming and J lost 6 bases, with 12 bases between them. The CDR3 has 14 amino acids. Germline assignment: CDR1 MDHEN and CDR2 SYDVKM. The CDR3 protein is CASSLGAGVDTQYF. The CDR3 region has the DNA TGTGCCAGCAGTTTAGGGGCAGGGGTGGATACGCAGTATTTT. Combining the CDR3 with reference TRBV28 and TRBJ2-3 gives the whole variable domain DVKVTQSSRYLVKRTGEKVFLECVQDMDHENMFWYRQDPGLGLRLIYFSYDVKMKEKGDIPEGYSVSREKKERFSLILESASTNQTSMYLCASSLGAGVDTQYFGPGTRLTVL.

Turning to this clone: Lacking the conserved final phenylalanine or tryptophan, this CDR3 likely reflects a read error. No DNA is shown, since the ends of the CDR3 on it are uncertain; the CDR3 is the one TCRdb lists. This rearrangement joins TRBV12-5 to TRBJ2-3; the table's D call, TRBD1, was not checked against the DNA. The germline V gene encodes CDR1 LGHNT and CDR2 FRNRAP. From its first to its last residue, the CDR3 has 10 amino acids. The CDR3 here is CASGPATGVP.

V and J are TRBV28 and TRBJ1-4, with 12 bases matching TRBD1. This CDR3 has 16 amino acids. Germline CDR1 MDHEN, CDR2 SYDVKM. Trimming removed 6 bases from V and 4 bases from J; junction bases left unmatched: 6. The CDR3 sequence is CASRSGTGGFNEKLFF. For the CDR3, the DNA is TGTGCCAGCAGATCCGGGACAGGGGGCTTTAATGAAAAACTGTTTTTT.

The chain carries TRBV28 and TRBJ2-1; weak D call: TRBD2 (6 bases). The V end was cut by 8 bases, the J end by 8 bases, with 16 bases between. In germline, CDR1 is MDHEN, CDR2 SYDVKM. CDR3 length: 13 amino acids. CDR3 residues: CASRGTPMDEQFF. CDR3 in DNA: TGTGCCAGCCGGGGGACCCCGATGGATGAGCAGTTCTTC.

The CDR3 loop is CASGGTGKLSEAFF. CDR3 DNA: TGTGCCAGCGGAGGGACAGGGAAGCTTTCTGAAGCTTTCTTT. This sequence joins TRBV28 and TRBJ1-1; 9 bases match TRBD1. The CDR3 covers 14 residues. The V segment lost 8 bases and the J segment 6 bases; nucleotides outside the gene matches: 10. Germline loops: CDR1 MDHEN, CDR2 SYDVKM.

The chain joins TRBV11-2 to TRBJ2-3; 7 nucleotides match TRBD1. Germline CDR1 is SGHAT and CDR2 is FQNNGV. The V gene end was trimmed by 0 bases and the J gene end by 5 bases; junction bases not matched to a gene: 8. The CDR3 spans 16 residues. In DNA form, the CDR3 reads TGTGCCAGCAGCTTAGACCACAGGGGTACGATAGATACGCAGTATTTT. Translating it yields CASSLDHRGTIDTQYF.

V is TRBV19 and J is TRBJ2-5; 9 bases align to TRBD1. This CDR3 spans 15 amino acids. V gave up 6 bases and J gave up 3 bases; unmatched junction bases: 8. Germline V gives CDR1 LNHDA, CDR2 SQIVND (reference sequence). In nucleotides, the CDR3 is TGTGCCAGTAGGACGTGGACAGGGGACAAAGAGACCCAGTACTTC. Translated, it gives CASRTWTGDKETQYF.

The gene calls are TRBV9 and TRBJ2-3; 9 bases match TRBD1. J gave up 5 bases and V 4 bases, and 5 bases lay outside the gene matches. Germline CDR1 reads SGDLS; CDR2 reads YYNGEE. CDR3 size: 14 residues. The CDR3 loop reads CASSLGQGRDTQYF. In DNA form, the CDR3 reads TGTGCCAGCAGCTTGGGACAGGGAAGAGATACGCAGTATTTT.

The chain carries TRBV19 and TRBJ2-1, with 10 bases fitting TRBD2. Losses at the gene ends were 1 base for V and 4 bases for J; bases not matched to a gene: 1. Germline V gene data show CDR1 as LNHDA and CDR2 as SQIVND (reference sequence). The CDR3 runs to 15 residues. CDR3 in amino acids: CASSIASGGYNEQFF. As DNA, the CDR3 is TGTGCCAGTAGTATAGCTAGCGGGGGTTACAATGAGCAGTTCTTC.

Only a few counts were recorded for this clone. The DNA for the CDR3 is TGCAGCGTTATGAGCGGGGGTGGGACCGGGGAGCTGTTTTTT. This codes for CSVMSGGGTGELFF. The chain links TRBV29-1 to TRBJ2-2; 8 bases fit TRBD2. Trimming cost V 5 bases and J 5 bases; bases outside gene matches: 7. There are 14 residues in the CDR3. Germline CDR1 is SQVTM and CDR2 is ANQGSEA.

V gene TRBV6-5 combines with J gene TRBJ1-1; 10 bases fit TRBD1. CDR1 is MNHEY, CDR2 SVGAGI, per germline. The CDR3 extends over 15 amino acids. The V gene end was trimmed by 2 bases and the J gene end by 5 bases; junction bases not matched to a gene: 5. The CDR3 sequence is CASSYVPGQGTEAFF. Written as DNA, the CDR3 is TGTGCCAGCAGTTACGTCCCGGGACAGGGGACTGAAGCTTTCTTT.